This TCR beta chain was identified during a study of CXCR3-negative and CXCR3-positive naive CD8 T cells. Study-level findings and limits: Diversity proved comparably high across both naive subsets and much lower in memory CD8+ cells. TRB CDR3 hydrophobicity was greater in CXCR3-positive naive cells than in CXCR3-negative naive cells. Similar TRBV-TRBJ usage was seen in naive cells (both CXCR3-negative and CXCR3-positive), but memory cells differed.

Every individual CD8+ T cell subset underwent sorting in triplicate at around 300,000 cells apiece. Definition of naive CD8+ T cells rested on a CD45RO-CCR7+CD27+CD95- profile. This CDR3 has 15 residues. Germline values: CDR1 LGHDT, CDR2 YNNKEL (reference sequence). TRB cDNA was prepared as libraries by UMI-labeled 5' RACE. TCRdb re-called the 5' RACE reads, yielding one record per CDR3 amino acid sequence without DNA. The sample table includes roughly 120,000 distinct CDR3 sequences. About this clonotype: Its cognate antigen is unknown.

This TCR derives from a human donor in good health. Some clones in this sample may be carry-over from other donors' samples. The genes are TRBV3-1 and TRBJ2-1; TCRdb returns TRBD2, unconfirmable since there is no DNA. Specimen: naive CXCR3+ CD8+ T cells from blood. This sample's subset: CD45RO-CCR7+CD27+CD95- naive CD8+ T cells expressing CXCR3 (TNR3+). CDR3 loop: CASSRDSGFNNEQFF.